The text below deals with one T cell receptor beta chain. This clone was recorded once. It lacks a known antigen. It has no much larger one-base neighbor in the sample; base qualities were not kept. The CDR3 regions of human TCRbeta chains were subjected to immunosequencing. In the paper's pipeline: Repertoire TCRs were matched against a reference library of SARS-CoV-2-specific TCRs generated with the MIRA antigen-specificity platform. Breadth meant the fraction of unique TCRs that were SARS-CoV-2-associated, whereas depth meant the fraction of total T cells that were SARS-CoV-2-associated. Using the MIRA data, each spike-specific TCR was assigned both to the spike region to which the TCR was reactive and to a CD4 or CD8 class. Log10-transformed breadth and depth values were compared by one-way ANOVA with Sidak's multiple comparisons tests. Entries here come from immuneACCESS through TCRdb and include only in-frame sequences with V and J called. Some clones fail to appear in such tables; in the studies checked, an unresolved V gene covers under half of the shortfall, and the cause of the remainder is unknown. V and J calls plus clone size are reproduced from that table; the DNA served to infer D and trimming. In all, the sample holds roughly 100,000 clones, and more than 75% of those were seen once. The leading ten clones occupy about 9.1% of the sample.

This specimen comes from a study of T cell responses to AZD1222 COVID-19 vaccine (dated by TCRdb to about 2021). As for the study more broadly: AZD1222 recipients with second doses at about 4 weeks or about 12 weeks were pooled, because spike-specific TCR depth and breadth did not differ between schedules. TCR sequencing was performed for about 250 trial participants, of whom 200 to 210 were given two doses of AZD1222 and approximately 26 were given two doses of MenACWY control vaccine. Trial participants were enrolled into age subgroups of 18-55, 56-69 and 70-plus years, which contained roughly 140, 27 and 60 TCR-sequenced participants, respectively.

Study-wide conclusions, independent of this receptor: In the small 56-69-year group, the increase in depth fell short of significance, most likely because of low power. A significant rise in spike-specific TCR breadth and depth was observed after two AZD1222 doses relative to day 0 and relative to MenACWY recipients. The vaccine-associated CD4 TCRs covered the entire spike protein, and the dominant responses fell in regions 160-218 and 743-854. Conclusions about previously exposed vaccinees are limited, since just five to seven AZD1222 recipients were seropositive for SARS-CoV-2 at baseline. Epitopes outside the regions mutated in the B.1.351 and B.1.1.7 variants were reportedly recognized by nearly half of the unique spike-specific TCRs. Participants were mostly white British and included more females than males, and it was suggested by the authors that clonal diversity may have been underestimated. Because no samples from the day 14 peak response were available, repertoires could be characterized only after the peak T cell response.

V is cut by 0 bases and J by 5 bases, and the space between the germline ends is 7 bases. Counted from cysteine to phenylalanine, this CDR3 has 13 amino acids. CDR3 DNA only is kept here, 39 bases in frame from base 1. What the time point label conveys for this sample: baseline before first vaccination. The vaccinee samples were drawn from two UK trials, COV001 and COV002, one of which was a single-blind randomized controlled phase 2/3 trial testing AZD1222 (ChAdOx1 nCoV-19) in healthy adults. For TCRbeta chain sequencing, PBMC samples were collected from trial participants at day 0 and at day 28 after the second dose.

This sequence was found in an adult in good health. The V and J genes are TRBV12-3 or TRBV12-4 and TRBJ2-5; no D gene call is confident. This specimen consisted of peripheral blood, obtained on day 0 of AZD1222 vaccination. The sequenced DNA is TGTGCCAGCAGTTTAGCGGCCCGGGAGACCCAGTACTTC. Translated, this gives CASSLAARETQYF.